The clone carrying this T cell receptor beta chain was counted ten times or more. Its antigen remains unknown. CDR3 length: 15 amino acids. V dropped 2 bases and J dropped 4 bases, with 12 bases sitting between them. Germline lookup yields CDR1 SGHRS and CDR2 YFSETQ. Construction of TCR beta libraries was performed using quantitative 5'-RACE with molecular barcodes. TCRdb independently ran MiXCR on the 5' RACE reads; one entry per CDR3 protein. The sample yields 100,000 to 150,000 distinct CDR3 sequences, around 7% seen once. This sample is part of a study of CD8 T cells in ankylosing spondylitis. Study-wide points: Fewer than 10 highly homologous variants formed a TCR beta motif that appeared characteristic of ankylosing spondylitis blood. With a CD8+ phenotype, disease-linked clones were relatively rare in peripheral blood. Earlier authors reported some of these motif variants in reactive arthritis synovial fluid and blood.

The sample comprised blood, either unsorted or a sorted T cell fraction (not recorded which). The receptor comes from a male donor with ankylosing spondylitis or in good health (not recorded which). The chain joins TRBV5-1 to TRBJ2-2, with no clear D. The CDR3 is CASSFRVMTTGELFF. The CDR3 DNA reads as TGCGCCAGCAGCTTTAGGGTCATGACCACCGGGGAGCTGTTTTTT.